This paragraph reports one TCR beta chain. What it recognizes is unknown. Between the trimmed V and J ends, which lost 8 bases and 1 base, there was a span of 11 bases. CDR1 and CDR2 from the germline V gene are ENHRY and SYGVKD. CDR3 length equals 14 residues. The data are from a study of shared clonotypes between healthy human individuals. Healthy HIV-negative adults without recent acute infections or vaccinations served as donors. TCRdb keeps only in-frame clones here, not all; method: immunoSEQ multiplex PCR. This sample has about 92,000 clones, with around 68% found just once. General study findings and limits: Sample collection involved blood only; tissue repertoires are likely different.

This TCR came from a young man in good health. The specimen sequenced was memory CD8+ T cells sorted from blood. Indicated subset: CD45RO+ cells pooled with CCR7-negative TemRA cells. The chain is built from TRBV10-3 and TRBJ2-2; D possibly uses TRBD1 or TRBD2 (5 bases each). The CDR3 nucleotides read TGTGCCATCCAAGGGACCGGGAACACCGGGGAGCTGTTTTTT. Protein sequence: CAIQGTGNTGELFF.